This T cell receptor beta chain derives from a study of OX40 agonist ivuxolimab in advanced cancers. Excluded were patients having autoimmune disease history or systemic immunosuppression. Some clones are missing from TCRdb's copy, which holds only in-frame ones; the method was immunoSEQ multiplex PCR. The table records around 55,000 clones, 77% of them present only once. Trimming left V 0 bases short and J 2 bases short, with 11 bases between. In germline, CDR1 is SGHKS, CDR2 YYEKEE (reference sequence). CDR3 size: 15 residues. Notes on the study in general: At 0.1 to 3.0 mg/kg, CD4+ and CD8+ blood T cells expanded clonally by week 6. In the expanded peripheral T cells, antigen specificity was never determined. Certain nonresponders likewise exhibited a low normalized T-cell clonal expansion.

Concerning this clone: Its specificity is unknown.

Sample: CD4+ or CD8+ T cells sorted from blood, taken in a trial of the OX40 agonist ivuxolimab. This chain links TRBV5-5 with TRBJ1-2, with unresolved D. This sequence was found in an adult with an advanced solid tumor such as melanoma, head and neck, liver or kidney cancer. CDR3 DNA: TGTGCCAGCAGCTTGGGTACGAGTCGGAACTATGGCTACACCTTC. Its translation: CASSLGTSRNYGYTF.